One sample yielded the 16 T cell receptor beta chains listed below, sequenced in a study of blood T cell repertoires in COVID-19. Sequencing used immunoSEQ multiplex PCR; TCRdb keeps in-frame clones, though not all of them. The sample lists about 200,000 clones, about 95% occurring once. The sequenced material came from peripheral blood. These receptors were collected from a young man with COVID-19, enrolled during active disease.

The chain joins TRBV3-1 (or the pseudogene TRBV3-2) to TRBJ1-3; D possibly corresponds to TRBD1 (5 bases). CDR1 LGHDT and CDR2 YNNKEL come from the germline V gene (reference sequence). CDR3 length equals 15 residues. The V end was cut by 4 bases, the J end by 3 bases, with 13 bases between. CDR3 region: CASSRAGRLGNTIYF. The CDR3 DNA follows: TGTGCCAGCAGCCGGGCGGGGCGTCTTGGAAACACCATATATTTT.

The CDR3 sequence: CATSRYSGHGTLSNQPQHF. DNA for the CDR3: TGTGCCACCAGCAGGTACTCGGGACATGGCACCCTGAGCAATCAGCCCCAGCATTTT. This chain uses TRBV15 with TRBJ1-5, with D tentatively TRBD1 (6 bases). CDR1 and CDR2 (germline): LNHNV, YYDKDF (reference sequence). V was pared by 3 bases and J by 1 base, with 22 bases between. The CDR3 runs 19 residues.

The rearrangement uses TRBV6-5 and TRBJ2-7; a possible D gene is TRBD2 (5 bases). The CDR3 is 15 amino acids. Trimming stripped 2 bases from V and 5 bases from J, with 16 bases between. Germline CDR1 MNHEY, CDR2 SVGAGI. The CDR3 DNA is TGTGCCAGCAGTTACACGGGCAGCCTCGGGGACGAGCAGTACTTC. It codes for CASSYTGSLGDEQYF.

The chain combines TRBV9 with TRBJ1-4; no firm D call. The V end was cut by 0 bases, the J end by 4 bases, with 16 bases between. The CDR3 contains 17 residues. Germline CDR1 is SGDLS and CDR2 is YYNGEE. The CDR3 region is CASSVEGGMAYNEKLFF. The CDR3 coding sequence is TGTGCCAGCAGCGTAGAGGGAGGGATGGCCTATAATGAAAAACTGTTTTTT.

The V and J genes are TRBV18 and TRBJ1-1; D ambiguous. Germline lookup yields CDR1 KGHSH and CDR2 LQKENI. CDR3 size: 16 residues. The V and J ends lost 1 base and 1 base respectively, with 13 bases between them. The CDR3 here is CASSPLHPPQNTEAFF. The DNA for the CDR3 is TGTGCCAGCTCACCACTACACCCCCCACAGAACACTGAAGCTTTCTTT.

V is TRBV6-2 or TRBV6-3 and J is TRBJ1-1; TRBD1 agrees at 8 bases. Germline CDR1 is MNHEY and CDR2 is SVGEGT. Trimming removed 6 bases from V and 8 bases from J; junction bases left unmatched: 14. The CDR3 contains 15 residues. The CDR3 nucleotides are TGTGCCAGCAGCCTAACTCAGGGGGCCGGGTGGGAAGCTTTCTTT. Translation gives CASSLTQGAGWEAFF.

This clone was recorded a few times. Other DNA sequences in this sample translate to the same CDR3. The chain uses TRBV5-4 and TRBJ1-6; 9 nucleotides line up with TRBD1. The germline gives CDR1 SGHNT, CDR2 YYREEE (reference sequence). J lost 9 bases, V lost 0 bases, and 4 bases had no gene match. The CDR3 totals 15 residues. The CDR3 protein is CASSLVGQGFSPLHF. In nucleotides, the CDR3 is TGTGCCAGCAGCTTGGTCGGACAGGGGTTTTCACCCCTCCACTTT.

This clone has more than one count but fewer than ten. CDR3 DNA sequence: TGTGCCAGCAGCGCTAGGACTAGCGGGGCCGAGCAGTACTTC. It codes for CASSARTSGAEQYF. V usage is TRBV9 and J usage is TRBJ2-7, with 12 bases fitting TRBD2. V lost 3 bases to trimming and J lost 6 bases; unmatched junction nucleotides: 4. The CDR3 runs 14 residues. The germline CDR1 and CDR2 sequences are SGDLS and YYNGEE.

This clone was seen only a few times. The CDR3 nucleotides are TGTGCCAGCCGGCAGACAGCTAATACTCAAGAGACCCAGTACTTC. Its translation is CASRQTANTQETQYF. V and J are TRBV19 and TRBJ2-5; the D gene is possibly TRBD1 (5 bases). The germline V gene has CDR1 LNHDA and CDR2 SQIVND (reference sequence). This CDR3 is 15 amino acids long. Between the trimmed V and J ends, which lost 9 bases and 2 bases, there was a span of 19 bases.

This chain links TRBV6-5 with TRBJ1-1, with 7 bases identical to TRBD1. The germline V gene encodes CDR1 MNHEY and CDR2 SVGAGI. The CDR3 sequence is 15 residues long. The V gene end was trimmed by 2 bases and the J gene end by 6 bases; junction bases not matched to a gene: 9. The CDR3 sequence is CASSYGDREISEAFF. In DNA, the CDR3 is TGTGCCAGCAGTTACGGCGACAGGGAAATTTCTGAAGCTTTCTTT.

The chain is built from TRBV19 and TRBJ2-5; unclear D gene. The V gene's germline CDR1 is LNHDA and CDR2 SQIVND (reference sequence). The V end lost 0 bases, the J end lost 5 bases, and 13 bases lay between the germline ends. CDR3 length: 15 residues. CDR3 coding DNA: TGTGCCAGTAGTATAGATCTGCACGCCGGGGAGACCCAGTACTTC. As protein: CASSIDLHAGETQYF. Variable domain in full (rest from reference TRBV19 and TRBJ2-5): DGGITQSPKYLFRKEGQNVTLSCEQNLNHDAMYWYRQDPGQGLRLIYYSQIVNDFQKGDIAEGYSVSREKKESFPLTVTSAQKNPTAFYLCASSIDLHAGETQYFGPGTRLLVL.

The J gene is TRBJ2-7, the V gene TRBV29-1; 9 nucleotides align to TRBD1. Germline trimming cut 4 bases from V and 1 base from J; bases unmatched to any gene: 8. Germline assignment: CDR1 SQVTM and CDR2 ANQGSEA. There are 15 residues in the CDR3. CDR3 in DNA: TGCAGCGTTGGGGGGGGGACAGGGCTATCCTACGAGCAGTACTTC. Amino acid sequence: CSVGGGTGLSYEQYF.

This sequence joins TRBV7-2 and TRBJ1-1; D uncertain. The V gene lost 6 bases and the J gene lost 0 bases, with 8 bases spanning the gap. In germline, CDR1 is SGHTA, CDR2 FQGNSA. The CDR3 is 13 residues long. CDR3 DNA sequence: TGTGCCAGCAGTTCCCACATGAACACTGAAGCTTTCTTT. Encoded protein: CASSSHMNTEAFF.

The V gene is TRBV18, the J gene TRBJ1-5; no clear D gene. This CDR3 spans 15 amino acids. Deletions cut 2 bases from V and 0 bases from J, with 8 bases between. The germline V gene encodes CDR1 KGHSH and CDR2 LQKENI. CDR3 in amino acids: CASSPGRDSNQPQHF. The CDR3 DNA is TGTGCCAGCTCACCAGGACGGGATAGCAATCAGCCCCAGCATTTT.

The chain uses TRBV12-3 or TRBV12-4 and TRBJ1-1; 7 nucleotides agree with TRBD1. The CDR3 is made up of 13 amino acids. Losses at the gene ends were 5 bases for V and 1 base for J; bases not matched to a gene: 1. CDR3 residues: CASSQGGNTEAFF. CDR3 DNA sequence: TGTGCCAGCAGTCAGGGGGGGAACACTGAAGCTTTCTTT.

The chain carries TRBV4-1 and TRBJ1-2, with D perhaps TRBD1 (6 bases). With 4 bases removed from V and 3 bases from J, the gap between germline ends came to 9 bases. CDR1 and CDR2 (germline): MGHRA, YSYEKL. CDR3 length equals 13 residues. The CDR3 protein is CASSLTGYYGYTF. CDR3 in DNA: TGCGCCAGCAGCCTGACAGGATACTATGGCTACACCTTC.